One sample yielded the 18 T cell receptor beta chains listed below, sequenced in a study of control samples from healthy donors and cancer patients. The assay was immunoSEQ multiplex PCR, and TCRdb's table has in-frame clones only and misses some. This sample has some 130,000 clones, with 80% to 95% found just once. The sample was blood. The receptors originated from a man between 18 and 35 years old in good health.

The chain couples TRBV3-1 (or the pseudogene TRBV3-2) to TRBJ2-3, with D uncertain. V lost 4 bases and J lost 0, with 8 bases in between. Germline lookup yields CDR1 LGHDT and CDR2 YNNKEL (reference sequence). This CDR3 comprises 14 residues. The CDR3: CASSLPQSTDTQYF. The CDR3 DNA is TGTGCCAGCAGCCTACCACAGAGCACAGATACGCAGTATTTT.

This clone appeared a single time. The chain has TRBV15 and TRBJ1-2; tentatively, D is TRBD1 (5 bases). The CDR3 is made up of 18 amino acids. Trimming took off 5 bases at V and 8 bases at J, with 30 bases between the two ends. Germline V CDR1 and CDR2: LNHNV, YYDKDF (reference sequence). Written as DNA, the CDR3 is TGTGCCACCAGCGGGGTCCGGGGCCTAGGTTCATTATCAAACGGCTACACCTTC. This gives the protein CATSGVRGLGSLSNGYTF.

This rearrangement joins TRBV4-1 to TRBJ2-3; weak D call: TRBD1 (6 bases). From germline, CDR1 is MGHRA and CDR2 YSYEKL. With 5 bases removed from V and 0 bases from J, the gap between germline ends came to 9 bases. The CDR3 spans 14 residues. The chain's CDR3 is CASSFRGSTDTQYF. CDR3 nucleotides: TGCGCCAGCAGCTTCAGGGGTAGCACAGATACGCAGTATTTT.

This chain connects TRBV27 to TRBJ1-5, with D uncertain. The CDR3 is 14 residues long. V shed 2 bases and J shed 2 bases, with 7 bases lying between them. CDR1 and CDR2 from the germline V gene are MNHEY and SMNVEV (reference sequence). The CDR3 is CASSLQVGNQPQHF. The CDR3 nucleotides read TGTGCCAGCAGTTTACAGGTGGGCAATCAGCCCCAGCATTTT.

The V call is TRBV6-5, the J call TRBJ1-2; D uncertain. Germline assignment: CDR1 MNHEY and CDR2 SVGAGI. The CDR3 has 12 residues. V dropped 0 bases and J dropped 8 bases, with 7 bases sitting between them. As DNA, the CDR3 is TGTGCCAGCAGTTACTCTAACCGAGGCTACACCTTC. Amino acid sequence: CASSYSNRGYTF.

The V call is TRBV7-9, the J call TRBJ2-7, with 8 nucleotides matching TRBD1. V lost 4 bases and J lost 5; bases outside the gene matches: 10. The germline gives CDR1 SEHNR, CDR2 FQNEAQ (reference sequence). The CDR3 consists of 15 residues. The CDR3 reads CASSSPDRAWHEQYF. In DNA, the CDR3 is TGTGCCAGCAGCTCGCCGGACAGGGCTTGGCACGAGCAGTACTTC.

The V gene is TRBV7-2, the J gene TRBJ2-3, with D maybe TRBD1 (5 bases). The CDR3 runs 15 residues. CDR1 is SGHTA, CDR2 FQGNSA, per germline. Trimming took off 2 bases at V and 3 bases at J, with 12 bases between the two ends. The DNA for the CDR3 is TGTGCCAGCAGCTTACGGACACGGTTAACAGATACGCAGTATTTT. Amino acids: CASSLRTRLTDTQYF.

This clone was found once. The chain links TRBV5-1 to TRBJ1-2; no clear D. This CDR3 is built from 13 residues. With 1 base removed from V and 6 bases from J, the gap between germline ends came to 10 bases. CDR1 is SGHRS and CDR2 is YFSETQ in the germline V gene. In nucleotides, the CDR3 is TGCGCCAGCAGCTTGCCCGGGTCAGATGGCTACACCTTC. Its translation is CASSLPGSDGYTF.

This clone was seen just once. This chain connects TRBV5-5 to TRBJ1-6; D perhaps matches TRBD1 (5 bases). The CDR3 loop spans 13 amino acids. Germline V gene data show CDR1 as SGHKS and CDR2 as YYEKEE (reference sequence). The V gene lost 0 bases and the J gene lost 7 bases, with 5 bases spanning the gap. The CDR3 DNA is TGTGCCAGCAGCTTGGCAGGGAATTCACCCCTCCACTTT. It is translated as CASSLAGNSPLHF. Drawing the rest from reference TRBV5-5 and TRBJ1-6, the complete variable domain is DAGVTQSPTHLIKTRGQQVTLRCSPISGHKSVSWYQQVLGQGPQFIFQYYEKEERGRGNFPDRFSARQFPNYSSELNVNALLLGDSALYLCASSLAGNSPLHFGNGTRLTVT.

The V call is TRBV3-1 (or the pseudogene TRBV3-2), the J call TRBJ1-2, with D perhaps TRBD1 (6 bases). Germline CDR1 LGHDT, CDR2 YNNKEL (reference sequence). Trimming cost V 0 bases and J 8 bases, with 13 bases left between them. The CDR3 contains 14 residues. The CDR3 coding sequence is TGTGCCAGCAGCCAAGAATTGACAGGTTACGGCTACACCTTC. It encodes CASSQELTGYGYTF.

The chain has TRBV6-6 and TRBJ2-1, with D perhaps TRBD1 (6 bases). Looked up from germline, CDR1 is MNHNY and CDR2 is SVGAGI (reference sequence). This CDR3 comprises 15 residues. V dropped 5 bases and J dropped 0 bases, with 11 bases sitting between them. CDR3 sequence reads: CASSPTGLSYNEQFF. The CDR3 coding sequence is TGTGCCAGCAGTCCGACAGGCCTCTCCTACAATGAGCAGTTCTTC.

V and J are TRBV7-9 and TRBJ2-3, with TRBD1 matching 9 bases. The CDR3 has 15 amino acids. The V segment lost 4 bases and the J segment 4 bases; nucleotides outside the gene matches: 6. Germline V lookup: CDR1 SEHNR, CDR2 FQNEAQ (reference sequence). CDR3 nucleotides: TGTGCCAGCAGCTCGACAGGGGGTGGTGCAGATACGCAGTATTTT. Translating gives CASSSTGGGADTQYF.

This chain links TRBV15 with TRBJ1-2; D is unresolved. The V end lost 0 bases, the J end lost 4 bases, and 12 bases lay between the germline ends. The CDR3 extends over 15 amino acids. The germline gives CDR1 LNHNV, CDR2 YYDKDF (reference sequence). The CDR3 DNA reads TGTGCCACCAGCAGAGAGGAGGGAAGGACCTATGGCTACACCTTC. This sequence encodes CATSREEGRTYGYTF.

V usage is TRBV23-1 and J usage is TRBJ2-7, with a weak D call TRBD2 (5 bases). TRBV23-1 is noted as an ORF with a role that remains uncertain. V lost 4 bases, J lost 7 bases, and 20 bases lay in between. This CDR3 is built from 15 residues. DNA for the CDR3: TGCGCCAGCAGTCCCCCGCGTAACCGGGGATGGGAGCAGTACTTC. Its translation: CASSPPRNRGWEQYF.

CDR3 sequence reads: CASSLAQSLREQYF. The CDR3 DNA sequence: TGTGCCAGCAGCTTGGCACAGTCCCTGAGGGAGCAGTACTTC. This chain connects TRBV5-6 to TRBJ2-7; D is unclear. The germline V gene encodes CDR1 SGHDT and CDR2 YYEEEE. The CDR3 spans 14 residues. V was clipped by 0 bases and J by 7 bases, with 14 bases between them.

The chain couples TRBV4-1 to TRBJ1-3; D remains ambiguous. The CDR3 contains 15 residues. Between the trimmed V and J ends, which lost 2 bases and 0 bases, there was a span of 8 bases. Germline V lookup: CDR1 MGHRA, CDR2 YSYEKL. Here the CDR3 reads CASSQTVVSGNTIYF. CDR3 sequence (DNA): TGCGCCAGCAGCCAAACAGTCGTCTCTGGAAACACCATATATTTT.

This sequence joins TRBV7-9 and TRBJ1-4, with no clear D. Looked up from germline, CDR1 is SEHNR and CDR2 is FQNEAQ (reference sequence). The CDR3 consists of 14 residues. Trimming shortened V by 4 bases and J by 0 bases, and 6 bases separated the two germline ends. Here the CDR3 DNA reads TGTGCCAGCAGCTCGCAGTCAACTAATGAAAAACTGTTTTTT. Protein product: CASSSQSTNEKLFF.

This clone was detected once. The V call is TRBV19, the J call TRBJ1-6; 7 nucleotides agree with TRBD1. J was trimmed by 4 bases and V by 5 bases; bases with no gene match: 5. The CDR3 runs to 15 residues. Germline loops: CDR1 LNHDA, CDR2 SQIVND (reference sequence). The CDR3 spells CASSSETGYNSPLHF. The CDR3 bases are TGTGCCAGTAGTTCCGAGACAGGGTATAATTCACCCCTCCACTTT.